The source of this TCR beta chain is a study of vaccination and CD4 T cells after COVID-19 (dated 2022 in TCRdb). For the wider study: In the convalescent cohort there were six males and four females, among whom were two Hispanic individuals, seven Caucasians, two Asians and one multiracial person. Post-COVID blood samples were collected from convalescent patients a median of about 92 days after diagnosis, with a range of roughly 30 to 161 days. Culture stimuli were overlapping spike peptide pools from SARS-CoV-2 and from the common cold coronaviruses HCoV-NL63, HCoV-OC43 and HCoV-229E. The spike-specific CD4+ TCR repertoire was compared before and after mRNA vaccination in 10 to 11 COVID-19 convalescent patients and a handful of infection-naive healthy vaccine recipients. Two doses of either the Pfizer-BioNTech BNT162b2 vaccine (n=8) or the Moderna mRNA-1273 vaccine (n=2) were administered to participants. In control cultures, a CEFX viral epitope pool was used as positive control, an HIV-1 Nef peptide pool was used as negative control, or no peptide was added. The time from the second vaccine dose to post-vaccine blood sampling had a median of roughly 70 days and ranged from roughly 13 to 241 days.

The treatment or condition label, read with the paper, signifies: approximately 10-day PBMC culture with coronavirus spike peptide pools or control peptides (ViraFEST assay). The ViraFEST assay was used in the study, in which antigen-specific T cells were expanded with peptide pools and expanded clonotypes were subsequently identified by TCR sequencing. Negative nucleocapsid antibody tests taken both before and after vaccination confirmed that the healthy vaccine recipients had no prior SARS-CoV-2 infection. Approximately 2.1 million PBMCs per well were cultured in IMDM with roughly 5% human AB serum and roughly 9.3 IU/ml IL-2, plus 10 ug/ml peptide pools. Half of the culture medium was replaced with fresh IL-2-containing medium on days 3 and 7. After approximately 11 days of culture, CD4+ T cells were isolated by negative selection with the EasySep CD4+ T cell isolation kit. PBMCs were separated from whole blood using Ficoll-Paque Plus gradient centrifugation and then either used fresh or cryopreserved at -140C. Triplicate wells were generally used for each culture condition.

According to the germline V gene, CDR1 reads MNHEY and CDR2 reads SVGAGI. Deletion took 0 bases off V and 0 bases off J, with a span of 8 bases between the germline ends. The cysteine opens and the phenylalanine closes a CDR3 of 15 amino acids. Only the CDR3 part of the read is kept: 45 bases, read in frame from the first base. A remark on this clonotype: No antigen is known for it. Per-base quality was not reported, and no clone a single base away is much larger than it.

Receptors were amplified or captured by PCR. At the Johns Hopkins FTIC core, DNA from the cultured CD4+ T cells underwent TCR sequencing with the Oncomine TCR Beta short-read assay. The QIAamp micro DNA kit was used to extract genomic DNA from the cultured CD4+ T cells. Oncomine TCR Beta libraries made from cultured CD4+ T cells were pooled using unique dual indexes and sequenced on an Illumina iSeq 100. From the authors' description of their analysis: Non-productive sequences were filtered out, and CDR3s that did not start with C, did not end with F or W, or were shorter than 7 amino acids were discarded. The MANAFEST web application identified antigen-specific clonotypes by comparing peptide-stimulated wells against reference wells and other culture wells. Positive clones required FDR below 0.05, an odds ratio above 5, and productive frequency above 0.1% in at least two of three replicate wells. A clonotype counted as cross-reactive if it showed significant expansion both in the SARS-CoV-2 spike wells and in at least one common cold coronavirus spike condition. Levenshtein distances (stringdist) and unrooted phylogenetic trees (ape) in R version 3.6.1 were used to assess CDR3 homology. TCRdb applied fastp at Q25 and MiXCR to the public reads, then kept only in-frame beta chains. Every CDR3 protein is listed once, alongside the most common genes and DNA of its rows. The V and J calls come from TCRdb's annotation, not from the publication. The sample table shows over 15,000 distinct CDR3 sequences, and 60% to 85% are seen once. The biggest ten clones account for about 18% of the sample.

The full study reports these points: Of the vaccine-specific clones in convalescent patients, 304 of 307, or nearly all, reacted only to SARS-CoV-2 spike and did not cross-react with common cold coronaviruses. In convalescent patients, a median approximately 90% of post-vaccine SARS-CoV-2-reactive clones were detected only after vaccination, suggesting vaccine-specific priming. The median count of SARS-CoV-2-reactive clonotypes went up from 20 to 25 after infection to roughly 38 after vaccination, although the change was not significant. Only a relatively small number of convalescent patients were included in the study, and early timepoints following natural infection were not analyzed.

The TCR comes from a human donor who received a COVID-19 vaccine. The sequenced sample was CD4+ T cells from blood, cultured in vitro, obtained after SARS-CoV-2 vaccination. The chain is encoded by TRBV6-5 joined to TRBJ1-1; the D gene identity is not certain. The CDR3: CASSYSSQLNTEAFF. The bases read TGTGCCAGCAGTTACTCTTCACAGCTGAACACTGAAGCTTTCTTT.